The rows below give T cell receptor beta chains drawn from one sample of a study of T cells and copy number aberrations in small-cell lung cancer. TCRdb's copy holds only in-frame clones and misses some; the assay was immunoSEQ multiplex PCR. The sample comprises over 6,000 clones, more than 70% of which are singletons, and 8.8% rests with the top ten. The sample consisted of tumor tissue. Receptor source: a man aged 45-60 years with small cell lung cancer. Each CDR3 is given with its conserved first and last residue. A D gene is named only where the DNA matches it firmly.

V gene: TRBV28
D gene: -
CDR3 protein: CASRLPLGNTIYF

V gene: TRBV7-9
D gene: TRBD2
CDR3 protein: CASSRTGTSYEQYF

V gene: TRBV18
D gene: -
CDR3 protein: CASSSDRYEQYF

V gene: TRBV5-1
D gene: -
CDR3 protein: CASSLAQGAPQTDTQYF

V gene: TRBV10-3
D gene: TRBD1
CDR3 protein: CAISPAGTGDDEQFF

V gene: TRBV6-5
D gene: -
CDR3 protein: CASSKQGTNYGYTF

V gene: TRBV7-3
D gene: TRBD2
CDR3 protein: CASSLSIAGEYNEQFF

V gene: TRBV6-5
D gene: -
CDR3 protein: CASTKTDNTEAFF

V gene: TRBV30
D gene: -
CDR3 protein: CAWRVVSGAGYGYTF

V gene: TRBV4-1
D gene: TRBD1
CDR3 protein: CASSQLDREPDTQYF

V gene: TRBV7-7
D gene: -
CDR3 protein: CASSLVLGGETQYF

V gene: TRBV30
D gene: -
CDR3 protein: CAWSEGEGSYGYTF

V gene: TRBV5-1
D gene: TRBD2
CDR3 protein: CASRLAGVETQYF

V gene: TRBV6-5
D gene: -
CDR3 protein: CASSTDSSYEQYF

V gene: TRBV9
D gene: -
CDR3 protein: CASSVWVGSTGTLTTGELFF

V gene: TRBV18
D gene: TRBD1
CDR3 protein: CASLPSGQNIYGYTF

V gene: TRBV11-2
D gene: -
CDR3 protein: CASSLDRPPETQYF

V gene: TRBV7-9
D gene: TRBD2
CDR3 protein: CASSFSILAGGLSPYEQYF

V gene: TRBV7-9
D gene: TRBD1
CDR3 protein: CASRPGQGGNIQYF

V gene: TRBV6-1
D gene: TRBD1
CDR3 protein: CASGRGTGITYEQYF

V gene: TRBV6-5
D gene: -
CDR3 protein: CASSYSWSSYEQYF

V gene: TRBV6-4
D gene: -
CDR3 protein: CASSEIPNTEAFF

V gene: TRBV21-1
D gene: -
CDR3 protein: CASSKGAGTEPILTYEQYF

V gene: TRBV21-1
D gene: -
CDR3 protein: CASSKAVGAGRLPGELFF

V gene: TRBV7-9
D gene: -
CDR3 protein: CASSRSAYEQYF

V gene: TRBV11-2
D gene: TRBD2
CDR3 protein: CASSLSPTGTSVNNEQFF

V gene: TRBV29-1
D gene: -
CDR3 protein: CSVEGTDYNEQFF

V gene: TRBV27
D gene: TRBD1
CDR3 protein: CASSSQRGQGRPYEQYF

V gene: TRBV5-1
D gene: -
CDR3 protein: CASSPQMGAGETQYF

V gene: TRBV5-1
D gene: TRBD1
CDR3 protein: CASSSYRGIAYNEQFF

V gene: TRBV18
D gene: TRBD1
CDR3 protein: CASSPQQGEAFF

V gene: TRBV29-1
D gene: TRBD2
CDR3 protein: CSFLRLAEETQYF

V gene: TRBV25-1
D gene: TRBD1
CDR3 protein: CASRDSLSGANVLTF

V gene: TRBV19
D gene: -
CDR3 protein: CASSIRDKGISRGKNIQYF

V gene: TRBV5-4
D gene: -
CDR3 protein: CASSSGRGGSSYNEQFF

V gene: TRBV9
D gene: -
CDR3 protein: CASSPRPGFQGAFF

V gene: TRBV29-1
D gene: TRBD1
CDR3 protein: CSVRTGQNTGELFF

V gene: TRBV7-3
D gene: -
CDR3 protein: CASSLYRGQPQHF

V gene: TRBV7-2
D gene: TRBD2
CDR3 protein: CASSDTSGRNYEQYF

V gene: TRBV29-1
D gene: -
CDR3 protein: CSVTQGTWQQFF

V gene: TRBV6-4
D gene: -
CDR3 protein: CASSPTEASGTDTQYF

V gene: TRBV7-9
D gene: -
CDR3 protein: CASSLATQLISGNTIYF

V gene: TRBV4-1
D gene: -
CDR3 protein: CASSQVPNTEAFF

V gene: TRBV28
D gene: -
CDR3 protein: CASSSPGVFGQPQHF

V gene: TRBV28
D gene: TRBD2
CDR3 protein: CASSLGGAGGSDEQFF

V gene: TRBV2
D gene: -
CDR3 protein: CASREPGLQETQYF

V gene: TRBV4-1
D gene: -
CDR3 protein: CASSLVAEEYTGELFF

V gene: TRBV5-1
D gene: TRBD1
CDR3 protein: CASSTPRLQGAYNEQFF

V gene: TRBV7-2
D gene: -
CDR3 protein: CASTLMRNEQFF

V gene: TRBV25-1
D gene: -
CDR3 protein: CASSLTVNEQFF

V gene: TRBV28
D gene: TRBD1
CDR3 protein: CASSSQDRALVNYGYTF

V gene: TRBV4-2
D gene: -
CDR3 protein: CASSQAGTDATDTQYF

V gene: TRBV5-6
D gene: -
CDR3 protein: CASSLVTSSGANVLTF